This TCR beta chain was recovered during a study of cytomegalovirus exposure and HLA in healthy donors. Comment on this clone: Its antigen is unidentified.

Trimming shortened V by 7 bases and J by 6 bases, and 20 bases separated the two germline ends. This CDR3 region has 15 residues. CDR1 is SGHRS and CDR2 is YFSETQ in the germline V gene. PCR used 60 Vbeta primers and 13 Jbeta primers. TCRdb's table, derived via immunoSEQ multiplex PCR, lists solely in-frame clones and lacks some. The repertoire includes roughly 200,000 clones, roughly 87% of them detected once, and more than 1% sits in the top ten. General study results and limits: A later analysis, which compared TCR beta chains of equal frequency, found the HLA-associated ones more clonally expanded. With further analysis later on, most CMV-associated TCR beta chains appeared HLA-restricted. Researchers catalogued roughly 150 TCR beta chains as cytomegalovirus-associated.

This TCR was recovered from a boy between 2 and 10 years old in good health and CMV-seronegative. The sequenced material came from PBMCs. The chain links TRBV5-1 to TRBJ2-1; a weak D match, TRBD2 (5 bases). The CDR3 nucleotides are TGCGCCAGCGGCAGGTCACTAGGTAGGGCCAATGAGCAGTTCTTC. It translates to CASGRSLGRANEQFF.